Following are 29 T cell receptor beta chains from one sample sequenced in a study of blood T cell repertoires in COVID-19 (TCRdb year 2020). Receptor libraries were prepared by the immunoSEQ multiplex PCR assay. What TCRdb holds here is the immuneACCESS table cut down to in-frame rearrangements. Part of the clones is not present; checked against another copy, under half of the missing clones reflect an unresolved V gene, and the others are unexplained. Across this sample there are 37,000 or so clones, with more than 85% seen only once. The ten largest clonotypes hold about 65% of the sample. The specimen was peripheral blood. The source is a man in his 70s with acute or convalescent COVID-19.

V usage is TRBV19 and J usage is TRBJ1-5, with 7 bases matching TRBD1. This CDR3 comprises 14 residues. Per germline, CDR1 LNHDA and CDR2 SQIVND (reference sequence). The V gene end was trimmed by 7 bases and the J gene end by 3 bases; junction bases not matched to a gene: 6. CDR3 nucleotides: TGTGCCAGTACAGGGACAGCATACAATCAGCCCCAGCATTTT. This translates into CASTGTAYNQPQHF.

The chain employs TRBV7-3 and TRBJ2-1; TRBD1 matches at 9 bases. J was trimmed by 4 bases and V by 6 bases; bases with no gene match: 7. The CDR3 consists of 15 residues. Germline values: CDR1 SGHTA, CDR2 FQGTGA. The CDR3, as DNA: TGTGCCAGCAGTCCCGACAGGGGGGAATACAATGAGCAGTTCTTC. Translation: CASSPDRGEYNEQFF.

This clone has just one count. This chain connects TRBV14 to TRBJ2-2, with 7 positions matching TRBD2. V shed 4 bases and J 2 bases; nucleotides not matched to a gene: 10. Germline assignment: CDR1 SGHDN and CDR2 FVKESK. The CDR3 consists of 17 residues. CDR3 amino acids: CASSLFRDYKNTGELFF. CDR3 DNA: TGTGCCAGCAGCCTTTTCCGGGACTACAAAAACACCGGGGAGCTGTTTTTT.

The chain uses TRBV4-2 and TRBJ1-3; 9 bases agree with TRBD1. This CDR3 has 15 residues. V was pared by 0 bases and J by 8 bases, with 5 bases of the junction left unmatched. Germline loops: CDR1 LGHNA, CDR2 YNFKEQ. CDR3 sequence (DNA): TGTGCCAGCAGCCAAGAAGGGGACAGGGCGGACACCATATATTTT. Its protein is CASSQEGDRADTIYF.

J is TRBJ2-1 and V is TRBV11-2; TRBD2 might be the D (6 bases). Per germline, CDR1 SGHAT and CDR2 FQNNGV. With 3 bases removed from V and 3 bases from J, the gap between germline ends came to 12 bases. The CDR3 contains 15 residues. The CDR3 protein is CASSFLLGGYNEQFF. The CDR3 nucleotides read TGTGCCAGCAGCTTTCTTCTGGGGGGCTACAATGAGCAGTTCTTC.

By its share, this clone is medium-sized. The J gene is TRBJ1-6, the V gene TRBV30; D remains unclear. V was cut by 4 bases and J by 10 bases, with 14 bases left in between. The germline V gene encodes CDR1 GTSNPN and CDR2 SVGIG (reference sequence). The CDR3 is 13 amino acids. Here the CDR3 DNA reads TGTGCCTGGACCCAGGTGGGAGGATCACCCCTCCACTTT. Amino acids: CAWTQVGGSPLHF.

The V call is TRBV5-4, the J call TRBJ2-5, with TRBD2 matching over 10 bases. The CDR3 runs to 16 residues. Looked up from germline, CDR1 is SGHNT and CDR2 is YYREEE (reference sequence). Trimming removed 4 bases from V and 5 bases from J; junction bases left unmatched: 11. CDR3 bases: TGTGCCAGCAGCGGGGACAGCGGGAGGGCCTCGGAGACCCAGTACTTC. Residues: CASSGDSGRASETQYF. The variable domain in full, completed from reference TRBV5-4 and TRBJ2-5, reads ETGVTQSPTHLIKTRGQQVTLRCSSQSGHNTVSWYQQALGQGPQFIFQYYREEENGRGNFPPRFSGLQFPNYSSELNVNALELDDSALYLCASSGDSGRASETQYFGPGTRLLVL.

The rearrangement uses TRBV5-1 and TRBJ1-2; perhaps TRBD1 as D (6 bases). This CDR3 has 13 amino acids. Trimming removed 0 bases at V and 7 bases at J, with 10 bases between. CDR1 and CDR2 from the germline V gene are SGHRS and YFSETQ. The CDR3 spells CASSLEGEGGYTF. DNA for the CDR3: TGCGCCAGCAGCTTGGAGGGGGAGGGTGGCTACACCTTC.

The rearrangement links TRBV7-8 to TRBJ1-5; no reliable D call. The CDR3 totals 15 residues. The V and J ends lost 5 bases and 0 bases respectively, with 11 bases between them. CDR1 and CDR2 (germline): SGHVS, FQNEAQ. The CDR3 nucleotides read TGTGCCAGCAGCCCCCATACGGTTAGCAATCAGCCCCAGCATTTT. The encoded protein is CASSPHTVSNQPQHF.

J is TRBJ2-5 and V is TRBV27, with 9 bases fitting TRBD1. This CDR3 contains 14 residues. CDR1 is MNHEY, CDR2 SMNVEV, per germline (reference sequence). Unmatched junction bases numbered 5, after V lost 3 bases and J lost 6 bases. CDR3 protein: CASSFTGGGKTQYF. The CDR3 nucleotides are TGTGCCAGCAGTTTCACAGGGGGCGGGAAGACCCAGTACTTC.

The rearrangement links TRBV24-1 to TRBJ2-1; the D gene is possibly TRBD1 (7 bases). Trimming left V 4 bases short and J 4 bases short, with 28 bases between. This CDR3 is built from 20 residues. CDR1 and CDR2 from the germline V gene are KGHDR and SFDVKD. The CDR3 here is CATSDPQGRGGAGKYNEQFF. In nucleotides, the CDR3 is TGTGCCACCAGTGACCCCCAGGGGAGAGGGGGCGCGGGAAAATACAATGAGCAGTTCTTC.

The chain couples TRBV5-4 to TRBJ2-3; TRBD2 agrees at 9 bases. Per the germline V gene, CDR1 is SGHNT and CDR2 is YYREEE (reference sequence). This CDR3 region has 18 residues. The J segment lost 4 bases and the V segment lost 5 bases, leaving 17 bases of the junction unmatched. The CDR3 coding sequence is TGTGCCAGCAGACCTACTAGCGGGCCTAGCCTGACGTCAGATACGCAGTATTTT. Its protein is CASRPTSGPSLTSDTQYF.

Remarks on this clone: One end of the junction varies from germline; a read error may be responsible. The same CDR3 also results from other DNA sequences found in this sample. This rearrangement joins TRBV7-3 to TRBJ2-3; tentative D call: TRBD2 (6 bases). Per the germline V gene, CDR1 is SGHTA and CDR2 is FQGTGA. The CDR3 is 15 amino acids. CDR3 DNA: TGTGCCAGCTGCTTGGGACTTGCGGGGCCAGATACGCAGTTTTTT. This encodes CASCLGLAGPDTQFF.

The chain has TRBV18 and TRBJ1-2; D is perhaps TRBD1 (5 bases). The CDR3 sequence is 14 residues long. V was trimmed by 0 bases and J by 7 bases, leaving 12 bases between them. The germline V gene has CDR1 KGHSH and CDR2 LQKENI. This CDR3 is CASSPPTGEIGYTF. CDR3 DNA: TGTGCCAGCTCACCACCCACAGGAGAGATTGGCTACACCTTC.

This clone has only one observation. This sequence joins TRBV6-1 and TRBJ1-4; D is uncertain. V was pared by 1 base and J by 4 bases, with 10 bases between. This CDR3 has 15 amino acids. CDR1 and CDR2 from the germline V gene are MNHNS and SASEGT. The CDR3 DNA reads as TGTGCCAGCAGTGAAGGGCAGGCTAATAATGAAAAACTGTTTTTT. Its protein is CASSEGQANNEKLFF.

This chain links TRBV7-2 with TRBJ2-1, with a possible D match to TRBD1 (6 bases). Germline V gives CDR1 SGHTA, CDR2 FQGNSA. V was shortened by 5 bases and J by 6 bases, with 20 bases between the two germline ends. The CDR3 length is 16 residues. Here the CDR3 reads CASSPRGDTFSNEQFF. The CDR3 region has the DNA TGTGCCAGCAGCCCTAGAGGGGACACCTTCAGCAATGAGCAGTTCTTC. Drawing the rest from reference TRBV7-2 and TRBJ2-1, the complete variable domain is GAGVSQSPSNKVTEKGKDVELRCDPISGHTALYWYRQSLGQGLEFLIYFQGNSAPDKSGLPSDRFSAERTGGSVSTLTIQRTQQEDSAVYLCASSPRGDTFSNEQFFGPGTRLTVL.

The DNA of the CDR3 is TGCGCCAGCAGCTTGGGTCTTACAGGGGTCCGGGTCGAGCAGTACTTC. As protein: CASSLGLTGVRVEQYF. The chain recombines TRBV5-1 with TRBJ2-7; 7 positions match TRBD1. The V segment lost 0 bases and the J segment 6 bases; nucleotides outside the gene matches: 12. Germline CDR1 and CDR2: SGHRS and YFSETQ. This CDR3 spans 16 amino acids. Drawing the rest from reference TRBV5-1 and TRBJ2-7, the complete variable domain is KAGVTQTPRYLIKTRGQQVTLSCSPISGHRSVSWYQQTPGQGLQFLFEYFSETQRNKGNFPGRFSGRQFSNSRSEMNVSTLELGDSALYLCASSLGLTGVRVEQYFGPGTRLTVT.

CDR3: CASSVASGASSYEQYF. DNA of the CDR3: TGTGCCAGCAGCGTGGCTAGCGGAGCTAGCTCCTACGAGCAGTACTTC. The chain couples TRBV7-2 to TRBJ2-7; TRBD2 agrees at 7 bases. CDR1 SGHTA and CDR2 FQGNSA come from the germline V gene. Germline trimming cut 5 bases from V and 0 bases from J; bases unmatched to any gene: 10. The CDR3 sequence is 16 residues long.

J is TRBJ1-1 and V is TRBV7-2; D possibly corresponds to TRBD1 (6 bases). Trimming stripped 3 bases from V and 8 bases from J, with 13 bases between. There are 13 residues in the CDR3. CDR1 and CDR2 from the germline V gene are SGHTA and FQGNSA. The CDR3 reads CASSFNTGQEAFF. In DNA, the CDR3 is TGTGCCAGCAGCTTCAATACAGGACAGGAAGCTTTCTTT.

The chain recombines TRBV7-3 with TRBJ2-7; D gene uncertain. The CDR3 loop spans 14 amino acids. CDR1 SGHTA and CDR2 FQGTGA come from the germline V gene. Trimming left V 4 bases short and J 0 bases short, with 10 bases between. CDR3 nucleotides: TGTGCCAGCAGCTCTAGAAGAAGCTCCTACGAGCAGTACTTC. Amino acid sequence: CASSSRRSSYEQYF.

CDR3 sequence reads: CASSLVLGPDTQYF. CDR3 sequence (DNA): TGCGCCAGCAGCTTGGTGCTGGGGCCAGATACGCAGTATTTT. The gene calls are TRBV5-1 and TRBJ2-3; D perhaps matches TRBD1 (5 bases). Looked up from germline, CDR1 is SGHRS and CDR2 is YFSETQ. The CDR3 runs 14 residues. The V gene lost 0 bases and the J gene lost 4 bases, with 9 bases spanning the gap.

A single count supports this clone. The chain has TRBV18 and TRBJ2-5; 9 positions match TRBD2. The length of the CDR3 is 15 residues. The germline V gene has CDR1 KGHSH and CDR2 LQKENI. The V gene end was trimmed by 3 bases and the J gene end by 2 bases; junction bases not matched to a gene: 4. The CDR3 sequence is CASSPSTSGQETQYF. The CDR3 nucleotides are TGTGCCAGCTCACCTTCGACTAGCGGACAAGAGACCCAGTACTTC.

This chain connects TRBV12-3 or TRBV12-4 to TRBJ1-1, with D unresolved. Trimming took 3 bases from V and 1 from J, leaving 6 bases between them. This CDR3 region has 13 residues. The CDR3 loop is CASSLMRNTEAFF. CDR3 DNA sequence: TGTGCCAGCAGTTTGATGAGGAACACTGAAGCTTTCTTT.

The chain has TRBV27 and TRBJ1-1; 7 bases fit TRBD1. Unmatched junction bases numbered 3, after V lost 4 bases and J lost 1 base. The CDR3 extends over 14 amino acids. Germline CDR1 is MNHEY and CDR2 is SMNVEV (reference sequence). The CDR3 spells CASSSRTGNTEAFF. The CDR3 region has the DNA TGTGCCAGCAGTTCCCGGACAGGGAACACTGAAGCTTTCTTT.

V usage is TRBV19 and J usage is TRBJ2-5, with 7 bases identical to TRBD1. J was trimmed by 1 base and V by 6 bases; bases with no gene match: 5. CDR1 is LNHDA, CDR2 SQIVND, per germline (reference sequence). The CDR3 has 14 residues. The CDR3 DNA follows: TGTGCCAGTAGCCTACAGGGGCTCCAAGAGACCCAGTACTTC. It codes for CASSLQGLQETQYF.

The genes are TRBV5-1 and TRBJ2-5; 8 bases line up with TRBD2. J gave up 4 bases and V 2 bases, and 10 bases lay outside the gene matches. The CDR3 runs to 16 residues. Per the germline V gene, CDR1 is SGHRS and CDR2 is YFSETQ. The CDR3 loop is CASSFNPGLVRETQYF. CDR3 DNA sequence: TGCGCCAGCAGCTTCAACCCGGGACTAGTTAGAGAGACCCAGTACTTC.

V usage is TRBV5-1 and J usage is TRBJ1-2; tentative D call: TRBD1 (5 bases). From germline, CDR1 is SGHRS and CDR2 YFSETQ. CDR3 length: 14 residues. V dropped 0 bases and J dropped 3 bases, with 9 bases sitting between them. CDR3 in DNA: TGCGCCAGCAGCTTGGCTGGGGGGGACTATGGCTACACCTTC. It codes for CASSLAGGDYGYTF. The entire variable domain, with the rest obtained from reference TRBV5-1 and TRBJ1-2, is as follows: KAGVTQTPRYLIKTRGQQVTLSCSPISGHRSVSWYQQTPGQGLQFLFEYFSETQRNKGNFPGRFSGRQFSNSRSEMNVSTLELGDSALYLCASSLAGGDYGYTFGSGTRLTVV.

The gene calls are TRBV3-1 (or the pseudogene TRBV3-2) and TRBJ2-7, with 8 bases that match TRBD2. The CDR3 has 16 residues. Losses at the gene ends were 4 bases for V and 3 bases for J; bases not matched to a gene: 11. The germline V gene has CDR1 LGHDT and CDR2 YNNKEL (reference sequence). CDR3 sequence (DNA): TGTGCCAGCAGCCGTCGGGGGGGGCAGGGAGACTACGAGCAGTACTTC. It specifies CASSRRGGQGDYEQYF.

The V call is TRBV5-5, the J call TRBJ1-2, with 8 bases lining up with TRBD1. Germline V CDR1 and CDR2: SGHKS, YYEKEE (reference sequence). The CDR3 runs to 14 residues. Losses at the gene ends were 6 bases for V and 5 bases for J; bases not matched to a gene: 9. CDR3 DNA: TGTGCCAGCACGCAGACAGGGGTTGGATATGGCTACACCTTC. Its protein is CASTQTGVGYGYTF.